A selection of T cell receptor beta chains follows, all from one sample in a study of response to subunit inactivated influenza vaccine. TCRdb re-called the RT-PCR reads with MiXCR, one entry per CDR3 protein. The sample includes 650,000 or so distinct CDR3 sequences, approximately 14% of them seen just once. The sample in question was PBMCs from blood, obtained 14 to 15 days before vaccination. These receptors all stem from a man aged 50-60 years who received an inactivated influenza vaccine. CDR3s include the opening cysteine and the closing phenylalanine or tryptophan. Fields, in order: clone size, V gene, D gene, J gene, CDR3 protein, CDR3 DNA. The D gene is left open where the match is weak. Part of the rows lack a size; the others show once, few, many or a class for expanded clones.

>.|TRBV11-2|.|TRBJ2-5
CASRPRAGPQYF
TGTGCCAGCAGACCTAGGGCAGGACCCCAGTACTTC
>.|TRBV25-1|TRBD1|TRBJ2-3
CASSGDSATDTQYF
TGTGCCAGCAGTGGGGACAGCGCGACGGATACGCAGTATTTT
>.|TRBV6-5|.|TRBJ2-1
CASSYGPVSIPYNEQFF
TGTGCCAGCAGTTACGGGCCAGTATCTATACCCTACAATGAGCAGTTCTTC
>.|TRBV11-2|.|TRBJ2-7
CASSPIGGPRGSYEQYF
TGTGCCAGCAGCCCCATCGGCGGGCCTAGGGGTAGCTACGAGCAGTACTTC
>.|TRBV20-1|TRBD1|TRBJ1-6
CSARPGQGEVHF
TGCAGTGCTAGACCGGGACAGGGGGAAGTCCACTTT
>few|TRBV7-9|TRBD1|TRBJ2-7
CASSQDGTGVDEQYF
TGTGCCAGCAGCCAAGACGGGACAGGGGTGGACGAGCAGTACTTC
>.|TRBV20-1|TRBD2|TRBJ2-1
CSARGTSGNYNEQFF
TGCAGTGCTAGAGGGACTAGCGGGAACTACAATGAGCAGTTCTTC
>.|TRBV29-1|TRBD1|TRBJ2-7
CSVATGTGAYEQYF
TGCAGCGTGGCGACCGGGACAGGAGCCTACGAGCAGTACTTC
>few|TRBV18|TRBD2|TRBJ2-1
CASSPAGTSGSWEQFF
TGTGCCAGCTCACCAGCAGGGACTAGCGGGAGCTGGGAGCAGTTCTTC
>.|TRBV20-1|.|TRBJ2-1
CSALDIGGSYNEQFF
TGCAGTGCTTTAGATATAGGGGGGAGCTATAATGAGCAGTTCTTC
>.|TRBV29-1|TRBD1|TRBJ1-2
CSVEGPSGQGRFVANYGYTF
TGCAGCGTTGAAGGTCCGTCTGGACAGGGCAGATTCGTAGCTAACTATGGCTACACCTTC
>.|TRBV5-1|.|TRBJ2-3
CASSSGESTDTQYF
TGCGCCAGCAGCTCGGGAGAGAGCACAGATACGCAGTATTTT
>.|TRBV20-1|.|TRBJ2-5
CSAEVKETQYF
TGCAGTGCTGAGGTCAAAGAGACCCAGTACTTC
>.|TRBV18|TRBD2|TRBJ2-1
CASSIAGASYNEQFF
TGTGCCAGCTCAATAGCGGGAGCCTCCTACAATGAGCAGTTCTTC
>few|TRBV20-1|.|TRBJ2-2
CSARPGLNTGELFF
TGCAGTGCGAGACCGGGACTGAACACCGGGGAGCTGTTTTTT
>many|TRBV14|.|TRBJ2-1
CASSQDLLSSYNEQFF
TGTGCCAGCAGCCAAGACCTCTTGAGCTCCTACAATGAGCAGTTCTTC
>.|TRBV7-9|.|TRBJ1-1
CASSPVYGTEAFF
TGTGCCAGCAGTCCCGTGTACGGCACTGAAGCTTTCTTT
>few|TRBV10-3|.|TRBJ1-5
CASADGGRQPQHF
TGTGCCAGCGCCGACGGGGGAAGACAGCCCCAGCATTTT
>.|TRBV5-1|TRBD2|TRBJ2-3
CASSLAGTSADTQYF
TGCGCCAGCAGCTTGGCCGGGACTAGCGCAGATACGCAGTATTTT
>.|TRBV7-2|TRBD1|TRBJ1-5
CASSDGQGAREPQHF
TGTGCCAGCAGCGACGGACAGGGGGCAAGGGAGCCCCAGCATTTT
>.|TRBV20-1|.|TRBJ2-1
CSARKPGTDEQFF
TGCAGTGCTAGGAAACCAGGGACGGATGAGCAGTTCTTC
>few|TRBV5-1|.|TRBJ1-1
CASSLAGSMNTEAFF
TGCGCCAGCAGCTTGGCTGGATCCATGAACACTGAAGCTTTCTTT
>few|TRBV12-3/TRBV12-4|.|TRBJ1-4
CASSLSAKQTELFF
TGTGCCAGCAGTTTAAGTGCCAAACAGACGGAACTGTTTTTT
>.|TRBV11-2|TRBD2|TRBJ2-3
CASSLWKGRRGGGTDTQYF
TGTGCCAGCAGCTTATGGAAAGGGAGACGCGGGGGGGGCACAGATACGCAGTATTTT
>many|TRBV12-3/TRBV12-4|.|TRBJ1-2
CASSLDLNYGYTF
TGTGCCAGCAGTTTAGACTTGAACTATGGCTACACCTTC
>few|TRBV29-1|TRBD2|TRBJ2-7
CSVEDGTGGSGEQYF
TGCAGCGTTGAAGACGGGACGGGAGGAAGCGGCGAGCAGTACTTC
>once|TRBV29-1|.|TRBJ2-1
CGVAGTPSSYNEQFF
TGCGGCGTTGCAGGGACGCCGAGCTCCTACAATGAGCAGTTCTTC
>few|TRBV12-3/TRBV12-4|.|TRBJ1-6
CASSDWVDSPLHF
TGTGCCAGCAGTGACTGGGTTGATTCACCCCTCCACTTT
>.|TRBV4-3|.|TRBJ2-2
CASSSLTSGELFF
TGCGCCAGCAGCTCCCTGACTAGCGGGGAGCTGTTTTTT
>few|TRBV4-1|.|TRBJ2-4
CASSRPGGGDKNIQYF
TGCGCCAGCAGCCGCCCCGGTGGTGGAGACAAAAACATTCAGTACTTC
>few|TRBV2|.|TRBJ1-5
CASNTGMNQPQHF
TGTGCCAGCAATACAGGGATGAATCAGCCCCAGCATTTT
>few|TRBV12-3/TRBV12-4|.|TRBJ1-6
CASSGGPNSPLHF
TGTGCCAGCAGTGGGGGGCCCAATTCACCCCTCCACTTT
>.|TRBV27|.|TRBJ2-6
CASSLGPRSGANVLTF
TGTGCCAGCAGTTTGGGCCCCCGCTCTGGGGCCAACGTCCTGACTTTC
>few|TRBV28|TRBD1|TRBJ1-5
CASSLGPTGGEGQPQHF
TGTGCCAGCAGTTTAGGTCCAACAGGGGGCGAGGGTCAGCCCCAGCATTTT
>.|TRBV7-2|.|TRBJ1-1
CASSLTGPGTEAFF
TGTGCCAGCAGCTTAACGGGCCCAGGCACTGAAGCTTTCTTT
>.|TRBV20-1|.|TRBJ2-1
CSARDTSRNEQFF
TGCAGTGCTAGAGATACTAGCCGCAATGAGCAGTTCTTC
>many|TRBV3-1|.|TRBJ2-3
CASSQGLVLLADTQYF
TGTGCCAGCAGCCAAGGGCTAGTTCTTCTCGCAGATACGCAGTATTTT
>many|TRBV5-6|TRBD2|TRBJ2-7
CASSLEPAGRPDEQYF
TGTGCCAGCAGCTTGGAACCAGCGGGGAGACCAGACGAGCAGTACTTC
>.|TRBV20-1|TRBD2|TRBJ2-5
CSVPSGGETQYF
TGCAGTGTCCCTAGCGGGGGAGAGACCCAGTACTTC
>few|TRBV29-1|TRBD1|TRBJ1-2
CSVEAQGAYGYTF
TGCAGCGTTGAAGCCCAGGGGGCCTATGGCTACACCTTC
>.|TRBV10-3|TRBD1|TRBJ1-1
CAISGRTGNTEAFF
TGTGCCATCAGTGGTAGGACAGGGAACACTGAAGCTTTCTTT
>many|TRBV13|.|TRBJ2-3
CASSFSGSISTDTQYF
TGTGCCAGCAGCTTCTCAGGTTCCATTAGCACAGATACGCAGTATTTT
>many|TRBV14|TRBD1|TRBJ2-7
CASSPPRTGVDEQYF
TGTGCCAGCAGCCCCCCCCGGACAGGGGTGGACGAGCAGTACTTC
>many|TRBV6-2/TRBV6-3|TRBD2|TRBJ2-7
CASSSLGLARNYEQYF
TGTGCCAGCAGTTCACTCGGACTAGCGAGGAATTACGAGCAGTACTTC
>few|TRBV6-6|TRBD1|TRBJ1-1
CASGTVEGARAFF
TGTGCCAGCGGGACGGTGGAGGGGGCCCGAGCTTTCTTT
>few|TRBV5-1|.|TRBJ2-5
CASNQGSFIEETQYF
TGCGCCAGCAACCAGGGGTCTTTCATTGAAGAGACCCAGTACTTC
>.|TRBV7-6|TRBD2|TRBJ2-7
CASSSGPGGEQYF
TGTGCCAGCAGCTCTGGCCCGGGGGGCGAGCAGTACTTC